Shown below are 14 T cell receptor beta chains from a single sample sequenced in a study of cytomegalovirus exposure and HLA in healthy donors. Amplification used 60 Vbeta primers and 13 Jbeta primers. Generated by immunoSEQ multiplex PCR, the TCRdb table keeps only in-frame clones and is missing some. The sample includes under 200,000 clones, around 77% of them seen just once. What was sequenced was PBMCs. The origin of the receptors is a man between 60 and 75 years old in good health and CMV-seronegative.

The rearrangement links TRBV5-1 to TRBJ2-5; 9 bases line up with TRBD2. The CDR3 has 14 residues. Germline V lookup: CDR1 SGHRS, CDR2 YFSETQ. The J segment lost 5 bases and the V segment lost 2 bases, leaving 4 bases of the junction unmatched. CDR3 nucleotide sequence: TGCGCCAGCAGCTTTTTTACTAGCGGGGAGACCCAGTACTTC. It encodes CASSFFTSGETQYF.

The rearrangement joins TRBV9 to TRBJ1-2, with a possible D match to TRBD1 (6 bases). The V gene's germline CDR1 is SGDLS and CDR2 YYNGEE. Trimming removed 3 bases from V and 5 bases from J, with 11 bases in between. The CDR3 runs to 13 residues. CDR3 protein: CASSDHRDYGYTF. The CDR3 bases are TGTGCCAGCAGCGACCACAGGGATTATGGCTACACCTTC.

The CDR3 here is CASEGGWNTEAFF. CDR3 nucleotides: TGTGCCAGCGAAGGGGGCTGGAACACTGAAGCTTTCTTT. The chain has TRBV18 and TRBJ1-1; 7 nucleotides match TRBD1. Germline loops: CDR1 KGHSH, CDR2 LQKENI. The CDR3 is 13 residues long. The V segment lost 8 bases and the J segment 1 base; nucleotides outside the gene matches: 4.

The rearrangement links TRBV10-1 to TRBJ2-1, with 11 bases aligning to TRBD1. The germline V gene encodes CDR1 WNHNN and CDR2 SYGVQD (reference sequence). Losses at the gene ends were 2 bases for V and 10 bases for J; bases not matched to a gene: 13. CDR3 length: 17 residues. CDR3 nucleotide sequence: TGCGCCAGCAGTGAGGGCCTCGGGACAGGGGGAAGAGGGGAGCAGTTCTTC. Its protein product is CASSEGLGTGGRGEQFF.

The chain uses TRBV7-2 and TRBJ1-5, with D uncertain. V was cut by 0 bases and J by 4 bases, with 10 bases left in between. The CDR3 contains 15 residues. Germline CDR1 and CDR2: SGHTA and FQGNSA. CDR3 in amino acids: CASSLARGKNQPQHF. The CDR3, as DNA: TGTGCCAGCAGCTTAGCTAGAGGGAAGAATCAGCCCCAGCATTTT. Using reference TRBV7-2 and TRBJ1-5 for the parts outside the CDR3, the full variable domain is GAGVSQSPSNKVTEKGKDVELRCDPISGHTALYWYRQSLGQGLEFLIYFQGNSAPDKSGLPSDRFSAERTGGSVSTLTIQRTQQEDSAVYLCASSLARGKNQPQHFGDGTRLSIL.

V and J are TRBV6-5 and TRBJ1-6; 10 bases are shared with TRBD1. Germline CDR1 MNHEY, CDR2 SVGAGI. The V segment lost 5 bases and the J segment 9 bases; nucleotides outside the gene matches: 4. The CDR3 is made up of 14 amino acids. This CDR3 reads CASSEGTGVSPLHF. In DNA, the CDR3 is TGTGCCAGCAGTGAAGGGACAGGGGTTTCACCCCTCCACTTT.

This clone showed up just once. The gene calls are TRBV6-1 and TRBJ2-2; 9 bases map to TRBD1. Trimming removed 7 bases from V and 4 bases from J; junction bases left unmatched: 7. Per the germline V gene, CDR1 is MNHNS and CDR2 is SASEGT. The CDR3 runs to 15 residues. CDR3: CASTAGTGSTGELFF. The CDR3 DNA reads as TGTGCCAGCACTGCGGGGACAGGGAGCACCGGGGAGCTGTTTTTT.

The V gene is TRBV5-1, the J gene TRBJ2-1; unclear D gene. Trimming took 3 bases from V and 0 from J, leaving 13 bases between them. The CDR3 sequence is 16 residues long. Germline CDR1 reads SGHRS; CDR2 reads YFSETQ. The CDR3 DNA follows: TGCGCCAGCAGCTCCCAAGTCCTCGGCTCCTACAATGAGCAGTTCTTC. Protein product: CASSSQVLGSYNEQFF.

This sequence joins TRBV6-5 and TRBJ1-3; 11 bases agree with TRBD1. This CDR3 spans 14 amino acids. Germline V CDR1 and CDR2: MNHEY, SVGAGI. V dropped 6 bases and J dropped 3; count of bases not matched to a gene: 1. The CDR3 DNA sequence: TGTGCCAGCAGGGGGACAGGGGGTGGAAACACCATATATTTT. This sequence encodes CASRGTGGGNTIYF.

CDR3 amino acids: CSVLAPNQPQHF. CDR3 DNA: TGCAGCGTTCTAGCGCCTAATCAGCCCCAGCATTTT. The chain recombines TRBV29-1 with TRBJ1-5, with D unresolved. The germline gives CDR1 SQVTM, CDR2 ANQGSEA. Trimming stripped 5 bases from V and 4 bases from J, with 9 bases between. The CDR3 runs to 12 residues.

The rearrangement uses TRBV27 and TRBJ2-2, with D possibly matching TRBD1 (5 bases). CDR3 length equals 15 residues. With 5 bases removed from V and 8 bases from J, the gap between germline ends came to 18 bases. Germline assignment: CDR1 MNHEY and CDR2 SMNVEV (reference sequence). CDR3 sequence reads: CASSRSIGYRGELFF. CDR3 bases: TGTGCCAGCAGTCGATCTATCGGTTACAGGGGGGAGCTGTTTTTT.

This clone was observed a single time. The V and J genes are TRBV5-1 and TRBJ1-5, with 7 bases identical to TRBD1. The V and J ends lost 4 bases and 5 bases, in that order; junction bases with no gene match: 6. Germline V gene lookup returns CDR1 SGHRS and CDR2 YFSETQ. The CDR3 totals 14 residues. The CDR3 loop reads CASSKSGTDQPQHF. DNA for the CDR3: TGCGCCAGCAGCAAATCAGGGACAGATCAGCCCCAGCATTTT.

The chain carries TRBV7-9 and TRBJ1-5; D unresolved. V gave up 1 base and J gave up 4 bases, with 14 bases separating them. The germline V gene has CDR1 SEHNR and CDR2 FQNEAQ (reference sequence). The CDR3 spans 16 residues. CDR3 in amino acids: CASSLDTGVGNQPQHF. The DNA for the CDR3 is TGTGCCAGCAGCTTAGATACGGGTGTGGGTAATCAGCCCCAGCATTTT.

The chain is built from TRBV7-9 and TRBJ1-1, with 8 bases lining up with TRBD1. The ends lost 3 bases at V and 1 base at J; junction bases unmatched: 4. The germline gives CDR1 SEHNR, CDR2 FQNEAQ (reference sequence). There are 15 residues in the CDR3. CDR3 bases: TGTGCCAGCAGCTTGTTGACAGGGGAGAACACTGAAGCTTTCTTT. It yields the protein CASSLLTGENTEAFF.